The clone carrying this T cell receptor beta chain is classed as medium-sized. This sample is drawn from a study of CDR3 diversity in severe acne. TCRdb re-analysed the PCR reads in MiXCR, keeping a single row per CDR3 protein. The sample has roughly 100,000 distinct CDR3 sequences, more than 45% seen once. The CDR3 consists of 19 residues. The ends lost 3 bases at V and 2 bases at J; junction bases unmatched: 15. The germline V gene has CDR1 LNHDA and CDR2 SQIVND (reference sequence). V is TRBV19 and J is TRBJ2-5, with TRBD2 identical over 10 bases. The TCR sequence derives from a male donor with acne. Specimen: blood. CDR3 bases: TGTGCCAGTAGTATCTGGTTAGGAACTAGCGGGAATCTGCAAGAGACCCAGTACTTC. This sequence encodes CASSIWLGTSGNLQETQYF.